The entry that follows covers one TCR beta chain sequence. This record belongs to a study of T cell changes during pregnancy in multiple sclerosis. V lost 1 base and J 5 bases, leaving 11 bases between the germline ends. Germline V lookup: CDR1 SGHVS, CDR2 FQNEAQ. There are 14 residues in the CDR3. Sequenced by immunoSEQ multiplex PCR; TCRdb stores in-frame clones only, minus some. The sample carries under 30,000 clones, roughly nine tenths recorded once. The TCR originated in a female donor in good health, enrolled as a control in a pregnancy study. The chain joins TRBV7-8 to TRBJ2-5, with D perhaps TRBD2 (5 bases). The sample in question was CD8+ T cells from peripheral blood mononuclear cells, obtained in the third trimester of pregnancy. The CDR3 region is CASSLEERGETQYF. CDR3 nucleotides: TGTGCCAGCAGCTTAGAGGAGCGAGGGGAGACCCAGTACTTC. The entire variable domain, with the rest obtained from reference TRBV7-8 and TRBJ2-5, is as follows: GAGVSQSPRYKVAKRGQDVALRCDPISGHVSLFWYQQALGQGPEFLTYFQNEAQLDKSGLPSDRFFAERPEGSVSTLKIQRTQQEDSAVYLCASSLEERGETQYFGPGTRLLVL.